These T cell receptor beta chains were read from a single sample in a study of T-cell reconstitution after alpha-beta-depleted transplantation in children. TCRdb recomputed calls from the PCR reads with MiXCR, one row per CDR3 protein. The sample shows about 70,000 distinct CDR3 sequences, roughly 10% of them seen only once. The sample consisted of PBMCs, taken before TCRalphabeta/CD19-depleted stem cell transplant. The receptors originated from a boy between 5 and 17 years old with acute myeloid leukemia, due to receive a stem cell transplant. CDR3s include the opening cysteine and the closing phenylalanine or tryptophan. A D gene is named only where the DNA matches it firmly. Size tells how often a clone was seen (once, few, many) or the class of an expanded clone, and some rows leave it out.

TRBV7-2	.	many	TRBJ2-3	CASSFSTDTQYF	TGTGCCAGCAGCTTTAGCACAGATACGCAGTATTTT
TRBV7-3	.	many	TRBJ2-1	CASSLINVGSSYNEQFF	TGTGCCAGCAGCTTAATCAACGTGGGCAGCTCCTACAATGAGCAGTTCTTC
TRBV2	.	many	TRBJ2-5	CASSDPSLQETQYF	TGTGCCAGCAGCGACCCTAGCCTCCAAGAGACCCAGTACTTC
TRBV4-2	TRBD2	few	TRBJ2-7	CASSQELAGAYEQYF	TGTGCCAGCAGCCAAGAACTAGCGGGGGCCTACGAGCAGTACTTC
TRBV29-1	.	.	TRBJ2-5	CSVEGEETQYF	TGCAGCGTTGAAGGGGAAGAGACCCAGTACTTC
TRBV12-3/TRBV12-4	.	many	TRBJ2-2	CASTTGVTGELFF	TGTGCCAGCACCACGGGAGTTACCGGGGAGCTGTTTTTT
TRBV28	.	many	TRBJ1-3	CASSFGTSGNTIYF	TGTGCCAGCAGCTTCGGGACATCTGGAAACACCATATATTTT
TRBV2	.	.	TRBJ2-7	CASSAEPTYEQYF	TGTGCCAGCAGTGCGGAGCCTACCTACGAGCAGTACTTC
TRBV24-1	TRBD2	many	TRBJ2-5	CATRPGAGGPLETQYF	TGTGCCACCAGGCCTGGTGCGGGAGGGCCTTTAGAGACCCAGTACTTC
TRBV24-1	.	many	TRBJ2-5	CATSDPTGEETQYF	TGTGCCACCAGTGACCCGACAGGAGAAGAGACCCAGTACTTC
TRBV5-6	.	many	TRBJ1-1	CASSLGRPVNTEAFF	TGTGCCAGCAGCTTGGGCCGCCCAGTGAACACTGAAGCTTTCTTT
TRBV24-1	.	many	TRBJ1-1	CATSDPGSTEAFF	TGTGCCACCAGTGATCCGGGGAGCACTGAAGCTTTCTTT
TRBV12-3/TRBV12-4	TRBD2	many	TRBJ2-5	CASTPGGRQETQYF	TGTGCCAGCACCCCGGGGGGACGACAAGAGACCCAGTACTTC
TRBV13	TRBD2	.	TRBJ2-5	CASSFPLAGGPGLSQYF	TGTGCCAGCAGCTTTCCTCTAGCGGGAGGGCCTGGCTTGTCCCAGTACTTC
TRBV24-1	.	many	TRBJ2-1	CATSDFWDKGNEQFF	TGTGCCACCAGTGATTTCTGGGACAAAGGCAATGAGCAGTTCTTC
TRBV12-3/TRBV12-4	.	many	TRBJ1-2	CASSSLPSPGGYTF	TGTGCCAGCAGTTCCCTTCCTTCCCCCGGTGGCTACACCTTC
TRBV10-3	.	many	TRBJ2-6	CAISRHNSGANVLTF	TGTGCCATCAGCCGACATAACTCTGGGGCCAACGTCCTGACTTTC
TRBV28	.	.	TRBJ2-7	CASSLLRGGEQYF	TGTGCCAGCAGTTTATTGAGGGGTGGGGAGCAGTACTTC
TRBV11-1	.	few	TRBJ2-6	CASDRSGRRSSGANVLTF	TGTGCCAGCGACCGCTCGGGCCGGAGAAGCTCTGGGGCCAACGTCCTGACTTTC
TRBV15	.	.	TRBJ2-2	CATSRDIRGVMSGELFF	TGTGCCACCAGCAGAGATATTCGTGGAGTTATGTCCGGGGAGCTGTTTTTT
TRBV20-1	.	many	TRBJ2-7	CSARQHSDRFYEQYF	TGCAGTGCTAGGCAACACTCGGACAGATTCTACGAGCAGTACTTC
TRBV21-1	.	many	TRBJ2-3	CASSMITPSGGGSDTQYF	TGTGCCAGCAGCATGATTACGCCGTCCGGGGGCGGTTCAGATACGCAGTATTTT
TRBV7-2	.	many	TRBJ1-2	CASSLGGKGGRDYGYTF	TGTGCCAGCAGCTTAGGAGGAAAGGGGGGGAGAGACTATGGCTACACCTTC
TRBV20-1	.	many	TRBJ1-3	CSALMGGEYSGNTIYF	TGCAGTGCTCTCATGGGAGGGGAGTACTCTGGAAACACCATATATTTT
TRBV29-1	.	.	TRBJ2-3	CSVEDPGGSTDTQYF	TGCAGCGTTGAAGATCCTGGGGGCTCCACAGATACGCAGTATTTT
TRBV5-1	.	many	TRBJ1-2	CASSWDTHNYGYTF	TGCGCCAGCAGCTGGGACACCCATAACTATGGCTACACCTTC
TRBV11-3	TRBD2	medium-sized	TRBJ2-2	CASSLGGGSGGHTGELFF	TGTGCCAGCAGCTTAGGTGGAGGATCGGGGGGGCACACCGGGGAGCTGTTTTTT
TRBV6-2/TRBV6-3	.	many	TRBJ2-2	CASTQGVGELFF	TGTGCCAGCACCCAGGGTGTGGGGGAGCTGTTTTTT